This T cell receptor beta chain emerged from a study of circulating CD8 cells and anti-PD-1 response in melanoma. The study's findings and limits: Tumor reactivity was tested by peptide assays on expanded sorted subsets.

The QIAseq Immune Repertoire TCR panel built the libraries from about 16 ng of total RNA. Via MiXCR, TCRdb re-called the reads, giving one row per CDR3 protein. The sample has 900 to 1,000 distinct CDR3 sequences; around 8% are singletons. This CDR3 region has 12 residues. CDR1 LNHDA and CDR2 SQIVND come from the germline V gene (reference sequence). Trimming removed 3 bases from V and 4 bases from J, with 6 bases in between. The sample holds a few counts of this clonotype. Its antigen remains unidentified. Sorting of live CD3+CD8+TCRalphabeta+ cells by PD-1 and/or TIGIT gave four subsets. This clonotype originated in a human donor with melanoma. The genes are TRBV19 and TRBJ1-2; TRBD1 is a possible D gene (5 bases). The sequences come from CD8+ T cells from PBMCs, collected at baseline or after one month of anti-PD-1 therapy (not recorded which). The CDR3 DNA is TGTGCCAGTAGTATCGACAGCTATGGCTACACCTTC. Amino acids: CASSIDSYGYTF.